The rows below give T cell receptor beta chains drawn from one sample of a study of blood T cell repertoires in COVID-19. Using immunoSEQ multiplex PCR, the repertoire was profiled, and TCRdb retains in-frame clones only, with some absent. Among approximately 150,000 clones, 88% were seen once, and the ten largest hold roughly 2%. Material: peripheral blood. Every receptor here comes from a man in his fifties or sixties who had recovered from COVID-19. The CDR3 runs from the conserved cysteine through the conserved F or W. The order of the fields is clone size, J gene, V gene, D gene, CDR3 protein, CDR3 DNA. D genes are given only for firm matches. Some rows have no size entry. The others give once, few or many, or a class for an expanded clone.

size: .
J: TRBJ2-7
V: TRBV7-9
D: .
CDR3: CASSTVVGSAYEQYF
DNA: TGTGCCAGCAGCACAGTCGTAGGGAGCGCCTACGAGCAGTACTTC

size: once
J: TRBJ2-5
V: TRBV10-3
D: .
CDR3: CAISDEQGGETQYF
DNA: TGTGCCATCAGTGATGAACAGGGCGGGGAGACCCAGTACTTC

size: .
J: TRBJ2-5
V: TRBV6-2/TRBV6-3
D: .
CDR3: CASSYPGDTGGETQYF
DNA: TGTGCCAGCAGTTACCCTGGGGACACGGGGGGAGAGACCCAGTACTTC

size: .
J: TRBJ2-7
V: TRBV29-1
D: .
CDR3: CSTDEASAIGEQYF
DNA: TGCAGCACCGATGAGGCTAGCGCTATAGGCGAGCAGTACTTC

size: .
J: TRBJ2-2
V: TRBV29-1
D: .
CDR3: CSVEDPQGGTGELFF
DNA: TGCAGCGTTGAAGATCCCCAGGGAGGCACCGGGGAGCTGTTTTTT

size: .
J: TRBJ2-7
V: TRBV27
D: .
CDR3: CASNLSLKAYEQYF
DNA: TGTGCCAGCAATTTAAGTCTAAAAGCCTACGAGCAGTACTTC

size: .
J: TRBJ1-4
V: TRBV7-2
D: TRBD1
CDR3: CASSLVRGDEKLFF
DNA: TGTGCCAGCAGCTTAGTCAGGGGGGATGAAAAACTGTTTTTT

size: .
J: TRBJ2-5
V: TRBV24-1
D: TRBD2
CDR3: CATSDEAGGGIYQETQYF
DNA: TGTGCCACCAGTGACGAAGCGGGGGGGGGCATCTACCAAGAGACCCAGTACTTC

size: .
J: TRBJ2-1
V: TRBV9
D: .
CDR3: CASSPRGHLSYNEQFF
DNA: TGTGCCAGCAGCCCCCGTGGCCATCTCTCCTACAATGAGCAGTTCTTC

size: .
J: TRBJ1-1
V: TRBV28
D: .
CDR3: CASSLRVVLNTEAFF
DNA: TGTGCCAGCAGTTTACGGGTCGTTCTGAACACTGAAGCTTTCTTT

size: .
J: TRBJ1-1
V: TRBV27
D: .
CDR3: CASSWWGPENTEAFF
DNA: TGTGCCAGCAGTTGGTGGGGCCCCGAGAACACTGAAGCTTTCTTT

size: .
J: TRBJ2-2
V: TRBV14
D: .
CDR3: CASSPEYTGELFF
DNA: TGTGCCAGCAGCCCGGAGTACACCGGGGAGCTGTTTTTT

size: once
J: TRBJ1-2
V: TRBV6-5
D: .
CDR3: CASSWSGGGYTF
DNA: TGTGCCAGCAGTTGGTCGGGGGGTGGCTACACCTTC

size: .
J: TRBJ2-7
V: TRBV7-9
D: TRBD1
CDR3: CASSLVWGQDEQYF
DNA: TGTGCCAGCAGCTTAGTTTGGGGACAGGACGAGCAGTACTTC

size: .
J: TRBJ2-7
V: TRBV27
D: TRBD1
CDR3: CASSPRTGRSYEQYF
DNA: TGTGCCAGCAGTCCACGGACAGGGAGGTCCTACGAGCAGTACTTC

size: .
J: TRBJ2-7
V: TRBV19
D: .
CDR3: CASRPLDNNYEQYF
DNA: TGTGCCAGTAGACCCCTGGACAATAACTACGAGCAGTACTTC

size: .
J: TRBJ1-2
V: TRBV3-1/TRBV3-2
D: .
CDR3: CASSPRVVINYGYTF
DNA: TGTGCCAGCAGCCCTCGGGTAGTAATCAACTATGGCTACACCTTC

size: .
J: TRBJ2-7
V: TRBV7-8
D: .
CDR3: CASSLPIYEQYF
DNA: TGTGCCAGCAGCTTACCTATCTACGAGCAGTACTTC

size: .
J: TRBJ1-5
V: TRBV27
D: TRBD1
CDR3: CASSDRAPNQPQHF
DNA: TGTGCCAGCAGTGACAGGGCCCCAAATCAGCCCCAGCATTTT

size: once
J: TRBJ2-7
V: TRBV5-1
D: TRBD2
CDR3: CASSRTSGVYEQYF
DNA: TGCGCCAGCAGCCGAACTAGCGGGGTCTACGAGCAGTACTTC

size: .
J: TRBJ2-3
V: TRBV4-3
D: .
CDR3: CASSQVQGTDTQYF
DNA: TGCGCCAGCAGCCAGGTACAGGGCACAGATACGCAGTATTTT

size: .
J: TRBJ2-5
V: TRBV6-5
D: TRBD1
CDR3: CASSYSQGAGETQYF
DNA: TGTGCCAGCAGTTACTCCCAGGGGGCTGGAGAGACCCAGTACTTC

size: .
J: TRBJ2-7
V: TRBV7-6
D: .
CDR3: CASSLEAAGPYEQYF
DNA: TGTGCCAGCAGCTTAGAAGCGGCAGGTCCCTACGAGCAGTACTTC

size: .
J: TRBJ2-7
V: TRBV7-2
D: TRBD2
CDR3: CASSLGGGAISYEQYF
DNA: TGTGCCAGCAGCTTAGGCGGGGGGGCCATCTCCTACGAGCAGTACTTC

size: .
J: TRBJ1-2
V: TRBV6-2/TRBV6-3
D: TRBD1
CDR3: CASSGWDRDYGYTF
DNA: TGTGCCAGCAGTGGATGGGACAGGGACTATGGCTACACCTTC

size: .
J: TRBJ2-7
V: TRBV3-1/TRBV3-2
D: TRBD1
CDR3: CASSSLGQGTSEQYF
DNA: TGTGCCAGCAGCTCCTTGGGACAGGGGACCAGCGAGCAGTACTTC

size: once
J: TRBJ2-7
V: TRBV5-1
D: TRBD1
CDR3: CASSYRQGQGEQYF
DNA: TGCGCCAGCAGCTACCGACAGGGGCAAGGCGAGCAGTACTTC

size: .
J: TRBJ1-1
V: TRBV21-1
D: .
CDR3: CASSTGTGLNCPEAFF
DNA: TGTGCCAGTTCGACAGGGACAGGGTTGAATTGCCCCGAAGCTTTCTTT